A single sample is the source of the 22 T cell receptor beta chains below, sequenced in a study of T cells in women clearing cervical HPV infection. TCRdb keeps only in-frame clones here, not all; method: immunoSEQ multiplex PCR. This table lists 21,000 or so clones. Sequencing input: blood buffy coat. The receptors come from a woman aged 18-70 years with a cervical HPV16 infection that either progressed to CIN3+ or cleared (not recorded which).

Concerning this clone itself: Sequencing ends 3 residues short of the CDR3 end; the germline J gene provides the rest. J is TRBJ2-7 and V is TRBV19; D unresolved. This CDR3 has 14 amino acids. V dropped 6 bases and J dropped 4 bases, with 16 bases sitting between them. CDR1 LNHDA and CDR2 SQIVND come from the germline V gene (reference sequence). The part of the CDR3 DNA that was read is TGTGCCAGTAGCCCCAAATCCATTAGATACGAG. It codes for CASSPKSIRYE. The CDR3 as a whole reads CASSPKSIRYEQYF.

Comments on this clone: The CDR3 goes on 3 residues after the read ends, and that part is filled in from the germline J gene. J is TRBJ1-2 and V is TRBV30; TRBD1 is a possible D gene (5 bases). Germline assignment: CDR1 GTSNPN and CDR2 SVGIG (reference sequence). The CDR3 runs 17 residues. CDR3 loop: CAWSVRRASGTSYDYTF. The DNA read from the CDR3 is TGTGCCTGGAGTGTACGGAGGGCTAGCGGGACCTCCTACGAC.

Notes on this clone: Read coverage stops 3 residues before the CDR3 terminus; the germline J gene supplies the remainder. The chain recombines TRBV19 with TRBJ2-3; D gene unclear. The CDR3 has 14 residues. Germline CDR1 LNHDA, CDR2 SQIVND (reference sequence). The sequenced CDR3 bases are TGTGCCAGCTCGACGGATAATAGCAATCAGCCG. Protein product: CASSTDNSNQP. The full CDR3 sequence reads CASSTDNSNQPQYF.

Details on this clone: Sequencing ends 3 residues short of the CDR3 end; the germline J gene provides the rest. The chain couples TRBV5-4 to TRBJ2-3; 10 nucleotides agree with TRBD2. The CDR3 has 16 residues. Germline V lookup: CDR1 SGHNT, CDR2 YYREEE (reference sequence). The junction had 8 bases not matched to a gene; V was cut back by 1 base and J by 6 bases. CDR3 residues: CASSLSSSGGGDTQYF. The DNA read from the CDR3 is TGTGCCAGCAGCTTGTCTTCTAGCGGGGGAGGTGATACG. Full variable domain (outside the CDR3, taken from reference TRBV5-4 and TRBJ2-3): ETGVTQSPTHLIKTRGQQVTLRCSSQSGHNTVSWYQQALGQGPQFIFQYYREEENGRGNFPPRFSGLQFPNYSSELNVNALELDDSALYLCASSLSSSGGGDTQYFGPGTRLTVL.

About this clone itself: The read ends 3 residues shy of where the CDR3 ends; the end is completed using the germline J gene. V and J are TRBV30 and TRBJ1-5; TRBD1 matches 12 bases. The CDR3 totals 18 residues. The ends lost 7 bases at V and 0 bases at J; junction bases unmatched: 13. Looked up from germline, CDR1 is GTSNPN and CDR2 is SVGIG (reference sequence). The CDR3 loop is CASGDRGLQDYSNQPQHF. The sequenced CDR3 bases are TGTGCCTCGGGGGACAGGGGGCTCCAAGACTATAGCAATCAGCCC.

Comments on this clone: Read coverage stops 3 residues before the CDR3 terminus; the germline J gene supplies the remainder. The genes are TRBV11-2 and TRBJ1-6, with TRBD1 identical over 7 bases. The germline V gene encodes CDR1 SGHAT and CDR2 FQNNGV. CDR3 length equals 14 residues. The ends lost 6 bases at V and 10 bases at J; junction bases unmatched: 9. The CDR3 is CASRRQGSGSPLHF. The DNA read from the CDR3 is TGTGCCAGCAGGAGACAGGGAAGCGGATCACCC.

Comment on this clone: With the read ending 3 residues before the CDR3 end, the germline J gene is used to fill in that end. The gene calls are TRBV20-1 and TRBJ2-1, with TRBD1 as a possible D gene (6 bases). CDR1 and CDR2 (germline): DFQATT, SNEGSKA (reference sequence). There are 13 residues in the CDR3. Between the trimmed V and J ends, which lost 3 bases and 5 bases, there was a span of 11 bases. CDR3 bases read: TGCAGTGCTAGGGGCAGGGGAGACAATGAG. Protein: CSARGRGDNE. Given in full, the CDR3 is CSARGRGDNEQFF.

CDR3 in amino acids: CAYQPSGGQETQYF. CDR3 DNA (partial): TGTGCCTACCAACCTAGCGGGGGGCAAGAGACG. V usage is TRBV30 and J usage is TRBJ2-3; 11 nucleotides match TRBD2. The DNA ends 3 residues before the CDR3 does, and the rest of the CDR3 is filled in from the germline J gene. There are 14 residues in the CDR3. Germline lookup yields CDR1 GTSNPN and CDR2 SVGIG (reference sequence).

Note on this clone: The CDR3 end falls 3 residues outside the read, so it is completed with the germline J gene. The chain recombines TRBV7-3 with TRBJ2-3; 7 bases match TRBD2. CDR1 is SGHTA and CDR2 is FQGTGA in the germline V gene. The ends lost 5 bases at V and 3 bases at J; junction bases unmatched: 8. The CDR3 sequence is 15 residues long. The sequenced CDR3 bases are TGTGCCAGCAGCAAAGAGGGACTAATTACAGATACG. Its translation: CASSKEGLITDT. The entire CDR3 sequence reads CASSKEGLITDTQYF.

A note on this clone: The observed sequence ends 3 residues before the CDR3 terminus, with the missing tail filled in from the germline J gene. The chain is built from TRBV11-2 and TRBJ1-2; TRBD1 matches at 7 bases. Trimming took 5 bases from V and 4 from J; bases not matched to a gene: 4. Germline-derived CDR1 and CDR2 are SGHAT and FQNNGV. This CDR3 contains 13 residues. Here the CDR3 reads CASSTGQVYGYTF. Partial CDR3 DNA: TGTGCCAGCAGCACCGGACAGGTCTATGGC.

Regarding this clone: With the read ending 3 residues before the CDR3 end, the germline J gene is used to fill in that end. The rearrangement uses TRBV5-1 and TRBJ1-6; 9 bases are shared with TRBD1. V shed 5 bases and J 9 bases; nucleotides not matched to a gene: 3. The length of the CDR3 is 13 residues. CDR1 SGHRS and CDR2 YFSETQ come from the germline V gene. The CDR3 reads CASRTQGASPLHF. The part of the CDR3 DNA that was read is TGCGCCAGCAGGACACAGGGGGCTTCACCC.

CDR3 bases read: TGTGCCAGCAGCTTAGGGTTCGGTCTGGGCAATGAG. Protein: CASSLGFGLGNE. The whole CDR3 protein is CASSLGFGLGNEQFF. J is TRBJ2-1 and V is TRBV5-4; D uncertain. The read ends 3 residues shy of where the CDR3 ends; the end is completed using the germline J gene. Germline values: CDR1 SGHNT, CDR2 YYREEE (reference sequence). This CDR3 has 15 amino acids. V lost 2 bases and J lost 6, with 15 bases in between. Drawing the rest from reference TRBV5-4 and TRBJ2-1, the complete variable domain is ETGVTQSPTHLIKTRGQQVTLRCSSQSGHNTVSWYQQALGQGPQFIFQYYREEENGRGNFPPRFSGLQFPNYSSELNVNALELDDSALYLCASSLGFGLGNEQFFGPGTRLTVL.

On this clone itself: The CDR3 extends 3 residues past the end of the read, so its final part is completed from the germline J gene. This chain joins TRBV20-1 and TRBJ1-2; 10 nucleotides match TRBD1. This CDR3 region has 17 residues. The germline CDR1 and CDR2 sequences are DFQATT and SNEGSKA (reference sequence). V trimming: 6 bases; J trimming: 0 bases; junction bases outside the gene matches: 13. CDR3 bases read: TGCAGTGCCTACAGGCGGGACAGGGGAATATCTAACTATGGC. Protein sequence: CSAYRRDRGISNYG. The entire CDR3 is CSAYRRDRGISNYGYTF.

A word on this clone: The sequence runs out 3 residues before the end of the CDR3; the remainder is reconstructed from the germline J gene. The V and J genes are TRBV9 and TRBJ1-4; D may be TRBD1 (6 bases). The germline V and J ends were trimmed by 2 bases and 8 bases, with 19 bases remaining between them. CDR3 length equals 16 residues. Germline V gene data show CDR1 as SGDLS and CDR2 as YYNGEE. CDR3 DNA (partial): TGTGCCAGCAGCGTTAGAGGTGAGGGAGGGGGAGAAAAA. Amino acid sequence: CASSVRGEGGGEK. In full, the CDR3 reads CASSVRGEGGGEKLFF.

As regards this clone: The observed sequence ends 3 residues before the CDR3 terminus, with the missing tail filled in from the germline J gene. The chain links TRBV19 to TRBJ2-1; TRBD2 matches 10 bases. The CDR3 has 16 residues. Germline V gene sequence: CDR1 LNHDA, CDR2 SQIVND (reference sequence). Trimming removed 5 bases from V and 9 bases from J; junction bases left unmatched: 13. The covered CDR3 bases are TGTGCCAGTAGTCCTGCGGGGACTAGCGCCAGCCGTGAG. Translating it yields CASSPAGTSASRE. The whole CDR3 sequence reads CASSPAGTSASREQFF.

Note on this clone: The DNA ends 3 residues before the CDR3 does, and the rest of the CDR3 is filled in from the germline J gene. The V call is TRBV7-2, the J call TRBJ1-5; the match to TRBD1 covers 9 bases. CDR3 length equals 14 residues. Germline V gives CDR1 SGHTA, CDR2 FQGNSA. V dropped 5 bases and J dropped 5; count of bases not matched to a gene: 4. CDR3 residues: CASSTRTGDQPQHF. CDR3 bases read: TGTGCCAGCAGCACCCGGACAGGGGATCAGCCC.

With regard to this clone: The CDR3 is cut off 3 residues early in the read; its end comes from the germline J gene. The same CDR3 is also encoded by other DNA sequences in this sample. V and J are TRBV18 and TRBJ2-3; TRBD1 matches at 12 bases. The CDR3 is 17 residues long. Germline CDR1 reads KGHSH; CDR2 reads LQKENI. The sequenced part of the CDR3 DNA is TGTGCCAGCTCCCCCCCATCGGGACAGGGGGCTGTTATGTCG. This sequence encodes CASSPPSGQGAVMS. The full CDR3 sequence reads CASSPPSGQGAVMSQYF. The whole variable domain, filled in from reference TRBV18 and TRBJ2-3, reads NAGVMQNPRHLVRRRGQEARLRCSPMKGHSHVYWYRQLPEEGLKFMVYLQKENIIDESGMPKERFSAEFPKEGPSILRIQQVVRGDSAAYFCASSPPSGQGAVMSQYFGPGTRLTVL.

About this clone itself: The read ends 3 residues before the CDR3 terminus; that terminus is restored from the germline J gene. This chain links TRBV28 with TRBJ1-1, with TRBD1 matching 7 bases. J lost 7 bases, V lost 0 bases, and 8 bases had no gene match. The CDR3 extends over 15 amino acids. Germline-derived CDR1 and CDR2 are MDHEN and SYDVKM. The CDR3 DNA, read in part, is TGTGCCAGCAGTTTATGGAACCGGGACAGAGATGAA. Translation: CASSLWNRDRDE. The whole CDR3 is CASSLWNRDRDEAFF. Using reference TRBV28 and TRBJ1-1 for the parts outside the CDR3, the full variable domain is DVKVTQSSRYLVKRTGEKVFLECVQDMDHENMFWYRQDPGLGLRLIYFSYDVKMKEKGDIPEGYSVSREKKERFSLILESASTNQTSMYLCASSLWNRDRDEAFFGQGTRLTVV.

Details on this clone: The read ends 3 residues before the CDR3 terminus; that terminus is restored from the germline J gene. The chain carries TRBV19 and TRBJ1-2, with 8 bases identical to TRBD1. Germline CDR1 reads LNHDA; CDR2 reads SQIVND (reference sequence). CDR3 length: 13 residues. Trimming cost V 5 bases and J 5 bases; bases outside gene matches: 4. CDR3 bases read: TGTGCCAGTAGTGCCCGGACAGGGTATGGC. This sequence encodes CASSARTGYG. The whole CDR3 protein reads CASSARTGYGYTF.

As regards this clone: The sequence runs out 3 residues before the end of the CDR3; the remainder is reconstructed from the germline J gene. The chain joins TRBV10-3 to TRBJ2-2; TRBD1 is a possible D gene (6 bases). CDR3 length: 11 residues. Germline loops: CDR1 ENHRY, CDR2 SYGVKD. The chain's CDR3 is CAISFGTELFF. CDR3 bases read: TGTGCCATCAGTTTCGGGACAGAG.

Points on this clone: The read is 3 residues too short to cover the CDR3 end, so that end is filled in from the germline J gene. V and J are TRBV12-3 or TRBV12-4 and TRBJ1-3; D gene unclear. This CDR3 has 15 amino acids. V dropped 4 bases and J dropped 0 bases, with 10 bases sitting between them. The CDR3 DNA, read in part, is TGTGCCAGCAGTTACTCAGGAAACTCTGGAAACACC. It specifies CASSYSGNSGNT. The entire CDR3 protein reads CASSYSGNSGNTIYF.

Concerning this clone: Sequencing ends 3 residues short of the CDR3 end; the germline J gene provides the rest. This chain links TRBV5-6 with TRBJ1-5; TRBD1 might be the D (5 bases). CDR1 is SGHDT and CDR2 is YYEEEE in the germline V gene. V lost 2 bases and J 7 bases, leaving 7 bases between the germline ends. The CDR3 spans 12 residues. CDR3 DNA (partial): TGTGCCAGCAGCTTTCGGGGGCAGCCC. Translation gives CASSFRGQP. The complete CDR3 sequence is CASSFRGQPQHF. Based on the CDR3 plus reference TRBV5-6 and TRBJ1-5, the full variable domain is DAGVTQSPTHLIKTRGQQVTLRCSPKSGHDTVSWYQQALGQGPQFIFQYYEEEERQRGNFPDRFSGHQFPNYSSELNVNALLLGDSALYLCASSFRGQPQHFGDGTRLSIL.